Shown below are 12 T cell receptor beta chains from a single sample sequenced in a study of radiotherapy plus CTLA-4 blockade in lung cancer (dated by TCRdb to between 2017 and 2018). The protocol used for the library was the immunoSEQ multiplex PCR assay. TCRdb stores this immuneACCESS table with in-frame sequences only. Part of the clones is absent; in the studies checked, under half of the shortfall reflects unresolved V genes, and no reason is known for the rest. This sample gives about 62,000 clones in total; 76% of them show up just once. The top ten clonotypes cover around 3% of the sample. The sequencing used peripheral blood, collected from a patient treated with radiotherapy plus ipilimumab. The receptors were gathered from a human donor with non-small cell lung cancer who had a complete response to radiotherapy plus ipilimumab.

The chain is built from TRBV10-2 and TRBJ2-1, with no clear D. The CDR3 contains 15 residues. Germline loops: CDR1 WSHSY, CDR2 SAAADI. The V end lost 3 bases, the J end lost 3 bases, and 12 bases lay between the germline ends. This CDR3 reads CASSEADRFYNEQFF. DNA for the CDR3: TGCGCCAGCAGTGAAGCCGATCGGTTCTACAATGAGCAGTTCTTC.

The rearrangement links TRBV19 to TRBJ1-2, with 7 bases aligning to TRBD1. V trimming: 4 bases; J trimming: 0 bases; junction bases outside the gene matches: 5. CDR3 length: 15 residues. CDR1 and CDR2 from the germline V gene are LNHDA and SQIVND (reference sequence). In DNA form, the CDR3 reads TGTGCCAGTAGTAGGAGAACAGGGGCTAACTATGGCTACACCTTC. Translated: CASSRRTGANYGYTF.

The chain has TRBV30 and TRBJ1-1, with D possibly matching TRBD1 (6 bases). V was trimmed by 2 bases and J by 6 bases, leaving 10 bases between them. This CDR3 is 12 amino acids long. Germline CDR1 and CDR2: GTSNPN and SVGIG (reference sequence). CDR3 DNA sequence: TGTGCCTGGAGTCTGACAGGCTCTGAAGCTTTCTTT. As protein: CAWSLTGSEAFF.

The chain joins TRBV11-2 to TRBJ1-1; D gene ambiguous. V lost 2 bases, J lost 0 bases, and 10 bases lay in between. Germline CDR1 and CDR2: SGHAT and FQNNGV. This CDR3 is 15 amino acids long. The CDR3 region is CASSLQYTMNTEAFF. In nucleotides, the CDR3 is TGTGCCAGCAGCTTACAATACACCATGAACACTGAAGCTTTCTTT.

The rearrangement uses TRBV5-1 and TRBJ1-3; 8 positions match TRBD1. Germline CDR1 reads SGHRS; CDR2 reads YFSETQ. Trimming at V came to 4 bases and at J to 3 bases, leaving 6 bases not matched to a gene. This CDR3 is 15 amino acids long. The CDR3 is CASSPDRVDGNTIYF. The CDR3 DNA follows: TGCGCCAGCAGCCCGGACAGGGTTGATGGAAACACCATATATTTT.

The chain employs TRBV6-6 and TRBJ1-5; 9 nucleotides align to TRBD1. The J segment lost 4 bases and the V segment lost 2 bases, leaving 0 bases of the junction unmatched. Germline CDR1 is MNHNY and CDR2 is SVGAGI (reference sequence). The CDR3 is made up of 14 amino acids. The CDR3 DNA is TGTGCCAGCAGTTACGGGACAGGGAATCAGCCCCAGCATTTT. Amino acid sequence: CASSYGTGNQPQHF.

This rearrangement joins TRBV7-2 to TRBJ1-2; TRBD1 is a possible D gene (5 bases). V lost 1 base to trimming and J lost 5 bases, with 11 bases between them. Germline-derived CDR1 and CDR2 are SGHTA and FQGNSA. This CDR3 is 14 amino acids long. The DNA of the CDR3 is TGTGCCAGCAGCTTAGAATCAGGGCAATATGGCTACACCTTC. Protein sequence: CASSLESGQYGYTF.

J is TRBJ2-3 and V is TRBV27; D uncertain. Germline-derived CDR1 and CDR2 are MNHEY and SMNVEV (reference sequence). Trimming removed 4 bases from V and 2 bases from J, with 10 bases in between. The length of the CDR3 is 14 residues. As DNA, the CDR3 is TGTGCCAGCAGTTATTGGCAGAACACAGATACGCAGTATTTT. Amino acids: CASSYWQNTDTQYF.

The V and J genes are TRBV7-9 and TRBJ1-5; 8 bases are a match to TRBD1. Unmatched junction bases numbered 3, after V lost 5 bases and J lost 6 bases. Looked up from germline, CDR1 is SEHNR and CDR2 is FQNEAQ (reference sequence). The CDR3 runs 13 residues. Here the CDR3 DNA reads TGTGCCAGCAGCCCCGACAGGGGTCAGCCCCAGCATTTT. Its translation: CASSPDRGQPQHF.

This chain links TRBV7-2 with TRBJ2-7; weak D call: TRBD2 (6 bases). Trimming removed 4 bases from V and 4 bases from J, with 17 bases in between. Germline values: CDR1 SGHTA, CDR2 FQGNSA. There are 15 residues in the CDR3. For the CDR3, the DNA is TGTGCCAGCAGCTCAGCCGGCCCGGGGGTTTACGAGCAGTACTTC. Protein sequence: CASSSAGPGVYEQYF.

This sequence joins TRBV7-2 and TRBJ1-2; 7 nucleotides match TRBD1. CDR3 length: 15 residues. The trim removed 5 bases at V and 4 bases at J, leaving 10 bases unmatched. CDR1 and CDR2 from the germline V gene are SGHTA and FQGNSA. The CDR3 reads CASSARTGPLYGYTF. The CDR3 nucleotides are TGTGCCAGCAGCGCTCGGACAGGCCCCCTCTATGGCTACACCTTC.

V and J are TRBV19 and TRBJ1-1; 7 bases are shared with TRBD1. The CDR3 has 16 residues. The ends lost 5 bases at V and 4 bases at J; junction bases unmatched: 13. CDR1 is LNHDA, CDR2 SQIVND, per germline (reference sequence). DNA of the CDR3: TGTGCCAGTAGTTCTAGGGGACAGACCATCGGCACTGAAGCTTTCTTT. This gives the protein CASSSRGQTIGTEAFF.